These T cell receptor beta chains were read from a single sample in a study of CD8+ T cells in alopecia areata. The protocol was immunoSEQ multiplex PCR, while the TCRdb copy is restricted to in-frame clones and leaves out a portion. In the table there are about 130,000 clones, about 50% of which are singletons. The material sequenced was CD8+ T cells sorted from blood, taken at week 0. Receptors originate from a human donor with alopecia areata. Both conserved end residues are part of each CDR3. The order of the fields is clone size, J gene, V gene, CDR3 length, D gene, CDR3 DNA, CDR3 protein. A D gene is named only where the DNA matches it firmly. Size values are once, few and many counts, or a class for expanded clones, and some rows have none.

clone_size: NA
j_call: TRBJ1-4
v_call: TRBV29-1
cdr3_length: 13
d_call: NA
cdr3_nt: TGCAGCGTTGTCGGGACCAAGGGAGGAAAACTGTTTTTT
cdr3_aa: CSVVGTKGGKLFF

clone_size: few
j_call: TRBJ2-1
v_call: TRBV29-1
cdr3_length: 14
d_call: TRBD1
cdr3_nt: TGCAGCGTTGGGGGGGACAGGTCAAACAATGAGCAGTTCTTC
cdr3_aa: CSVGGDRSNNEQFF

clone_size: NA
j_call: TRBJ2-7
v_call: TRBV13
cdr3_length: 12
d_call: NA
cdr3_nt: TGTGCCAGCAGCTTACAGGAGGGCGAGCAGTACTTC
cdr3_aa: CASSLQEGEQYF

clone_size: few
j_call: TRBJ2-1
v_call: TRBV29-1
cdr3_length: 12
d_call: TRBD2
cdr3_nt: TGCAGCGGGTTTCGGGAGGGGAATGAGCAGTTCTTC
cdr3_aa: CSGFREGNEQFF

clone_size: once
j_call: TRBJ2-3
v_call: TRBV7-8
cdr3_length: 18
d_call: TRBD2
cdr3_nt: TGTGCCAGCAGCCCCGGACTAGCGGGGGGCGCTTACACAGATACGCAGTATTTT
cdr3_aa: CASSPGLAGGAYTDTQYF

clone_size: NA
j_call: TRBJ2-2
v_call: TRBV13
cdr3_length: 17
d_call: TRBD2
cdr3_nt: TGTGCCAGCAGCTTATTCGGCCTAGCGGAGTACACCGGGGAGCTGTTTTTT
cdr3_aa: CASSLFGLAEYTGELFF

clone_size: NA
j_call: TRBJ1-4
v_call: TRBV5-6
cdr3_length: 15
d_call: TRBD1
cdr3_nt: TGTGCCAGCAGAATTCAGGGGGCGTCTAATGAAAAACTGTTTTTT
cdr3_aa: CASRIQGASNEKLFF

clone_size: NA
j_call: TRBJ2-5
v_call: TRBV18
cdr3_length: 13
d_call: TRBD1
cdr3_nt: TGTGCCAGCTCACCACGACAGGGAGAGACCCAGTACTTC
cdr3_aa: CASSPRQGETQYF

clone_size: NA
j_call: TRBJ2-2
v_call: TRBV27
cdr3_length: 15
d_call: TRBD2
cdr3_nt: TGTGCCAGCAGTTTCGGCGGGGGGGTACTAGGGGAGCTGTTTTTT
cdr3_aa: CASSFGGGVLGELFF

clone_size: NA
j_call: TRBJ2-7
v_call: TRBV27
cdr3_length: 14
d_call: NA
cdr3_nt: TGTGCCAGCCGCCCAGGGGGGGCATTTCACGAGCAGTACTTC
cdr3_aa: CASRPGGAFHEQYF

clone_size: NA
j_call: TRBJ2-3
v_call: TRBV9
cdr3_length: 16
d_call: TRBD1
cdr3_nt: TGTGCCAGCAGCATAACCGGACAGGGAGATAGAGATACGCAGTATTTT
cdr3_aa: CASSITGQGDRDTQYF

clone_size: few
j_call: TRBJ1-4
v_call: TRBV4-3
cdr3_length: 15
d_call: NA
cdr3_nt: TGCGCCAGCAGCCATTTACACGACAATAATGAAAAACTGTTTTTT
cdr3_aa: CASSHLHDNNEKLFF

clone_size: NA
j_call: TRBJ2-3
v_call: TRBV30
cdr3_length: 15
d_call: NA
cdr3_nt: TGTGCCTGGAGCTTCGACAGCCTAGTCATAGATACGCAGTATTTT
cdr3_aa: CAWSFDSLVIDTQYF

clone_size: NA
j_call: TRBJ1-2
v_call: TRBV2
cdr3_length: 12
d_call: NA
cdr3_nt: TGTGCCGAAGAGGCGGGTATCTATGGCTACACCTTC
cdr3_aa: CAEEAGIYGYTF

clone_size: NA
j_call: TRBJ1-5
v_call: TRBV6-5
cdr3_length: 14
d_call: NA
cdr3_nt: TGTGCCAGCAGTTACCCGGCTAGCAATCAGCCCCAGCATTTT
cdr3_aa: CASSYPASNQPQHF

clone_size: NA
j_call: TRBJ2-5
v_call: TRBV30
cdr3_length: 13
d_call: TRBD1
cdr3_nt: TGTGCCTGCCTCGGGACAGCCCAAGAGACCCAGTACTTC
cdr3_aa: CACLGTAQETQYF

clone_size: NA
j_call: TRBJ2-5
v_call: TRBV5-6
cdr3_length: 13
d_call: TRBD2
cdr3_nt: TGTGCCAGCAGCTTCGGCGGGGGAGAGACCCAGTACTTC
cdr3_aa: CASSFGGGETQYF

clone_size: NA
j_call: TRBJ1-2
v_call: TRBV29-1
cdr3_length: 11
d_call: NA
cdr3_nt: TGCAGCGTCGACCAGGGTGACGGCTACACCTTC
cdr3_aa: CSVDQGDGYTF

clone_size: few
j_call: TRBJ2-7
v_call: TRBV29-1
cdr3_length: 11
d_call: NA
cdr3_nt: TGCAGCGTTGGGGATCTATACGAGCAGTACTTC
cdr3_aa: CSVGDLYEQYF